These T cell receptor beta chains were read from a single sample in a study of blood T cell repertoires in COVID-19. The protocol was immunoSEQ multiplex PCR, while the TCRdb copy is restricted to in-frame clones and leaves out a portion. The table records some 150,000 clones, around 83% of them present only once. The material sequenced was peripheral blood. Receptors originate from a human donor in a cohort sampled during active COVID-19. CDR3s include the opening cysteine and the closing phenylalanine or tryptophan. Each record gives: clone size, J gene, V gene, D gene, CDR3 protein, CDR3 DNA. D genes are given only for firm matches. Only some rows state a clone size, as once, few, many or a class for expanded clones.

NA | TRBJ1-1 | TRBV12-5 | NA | CASGLVGAFF | TGTGCTAGTGGTTTGGTCGGGGCTTTCTTT
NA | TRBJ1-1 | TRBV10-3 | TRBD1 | CAINKGDRGLSTEAFF | TGTGCCATCAACAAAGGGGACAGGGGGCTTTCGACTGAAGCTTTCTTT
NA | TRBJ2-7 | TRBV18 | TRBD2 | CASSSRTSARIRSYEQYF | TGTGCCAGCTCATCGAGGACTAGCGCGAGGATTCGCTCCTACGAGCAGTACTTC
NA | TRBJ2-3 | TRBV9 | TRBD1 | CASSKQGEITDTQYF | TGTGCCAGCAGCAAACAGGGGGAGATCACAGATACGCAGTATTTT
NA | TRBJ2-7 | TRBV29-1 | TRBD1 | CSVNQWPGQGYEQYF | TGCAGCGTTAACCAGTGGCCGGGACAGGGCTACGAGCAGTACTTC
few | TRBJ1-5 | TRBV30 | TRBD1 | CAWSEGQSNQPQHF | TGTGCCTGGAGTGAGGGACAGAGCAATCAGCCCCAGCATTTT
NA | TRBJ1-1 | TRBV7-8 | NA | CASSFVPTGAEAFF | TGTGCCAGCAGCTTTGTCCCTACCGGGGCTGAAGCTTTCTTT
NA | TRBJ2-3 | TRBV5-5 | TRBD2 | CASSSILAGADTQYF | TGTGCCAGCAGCTCGATCCTAGCGGGGGCAGATACGCAGTATTTT
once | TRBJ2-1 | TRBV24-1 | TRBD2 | CATSDPSSGSGANEQFF | TGTGCCACCAGTGATCCCTCTAGCGGGAGCGGGGCCAATGAGCAGTTCTTC
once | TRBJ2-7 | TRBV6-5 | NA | CASSAEYYEQYF | TGTGCCAGCTCGGCGGAATATTACGAGCAGTACTTC
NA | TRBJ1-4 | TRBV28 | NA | CASSSRREKLFF | TGTGCCAGCAGTTCTCGGCGGGAAAAACTGTTTTTT
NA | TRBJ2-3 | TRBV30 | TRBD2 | CAWRASGVTDTQYF | TGTGCCTGGAGAGCTAGCGGGGTCACAGATACGCAGTATTTT
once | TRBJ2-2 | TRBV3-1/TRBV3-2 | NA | CASSQEPGGRGSGELFF | TGTGCCAGCAGCCAAGAGCCAGGGGGGAGAGGGTCCGGGGAGCTGTTTTTT
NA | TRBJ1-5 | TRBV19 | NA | CASSMVRSYQPQHF | TGTGCCAGTAGTATGGTCAGGTCTTATCAGCCCCAGCATTTT
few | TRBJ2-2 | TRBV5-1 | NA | CASSLGVEGTGELFF | TGCGCCAGCAGCTTAGGGGTGGAAGGCACCGGGGAGCTGTTTTTT
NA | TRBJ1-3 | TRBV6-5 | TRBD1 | CAGSQGAGYTIYF | TGTGCCGGATCACAGGGGGCAGGTTACACCATATATTTT
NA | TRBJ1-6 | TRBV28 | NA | CASSLEWERSPLHF | TGTGCCAGCAGTTTAGAGTGGGAGCGGTCACCCCTCCACTTT
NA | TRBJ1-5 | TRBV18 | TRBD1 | CASSLQGEANQPQHF | TGTGCCAGCTCACTCCAGGGGGAGGCGAATCAGCCCCAGCATTTT
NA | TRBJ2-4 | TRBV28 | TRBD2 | CASSFSGRGNGNIQYF | TGTGCCAGCAGTTTCAGCGGGAGAGGTAACGGGAACATTCAGTACTTC
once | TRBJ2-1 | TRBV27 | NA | CASSLLGGVGSYNEQFF | TGTGCCAGCAGTTTATTGGGGGGAGTGGGCTCCTACAATGAGCAGTTCTTC
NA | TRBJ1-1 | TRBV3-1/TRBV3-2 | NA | CASSQFRTDEAFF | TGTGCCAGCAGCCAATTCCGGACAGATGAAGCTTTCTTT
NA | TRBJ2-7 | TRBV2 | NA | CASSERQVAYEQYF | TGTGCCAGCAGTGAAAGACAGGTCGCCTACGAGCAGTACTTC
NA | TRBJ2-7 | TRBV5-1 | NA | CASSLEGGGEQYF | TGCGCCAGCAGCTTGGAAGGCGGCGGGGAGCAGTACTTC
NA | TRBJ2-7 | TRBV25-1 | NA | CASSEYNIHEQYF | TGTGCCAGCAGTGAATATAACATCCACGAGCAGTACTTC
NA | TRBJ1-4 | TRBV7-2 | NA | CASSFEAANEKLFF | TGTGCCAGCAGCTTCGAGGCCGCTAATGAAAAACTGTTTTTT
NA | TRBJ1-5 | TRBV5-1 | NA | CASSLDGHSNQPQHF | TGCGCCAGCAGTTTAGATGGTCATAGCAATCAGCCCCAGCATTTT
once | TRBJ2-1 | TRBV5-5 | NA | CASSPQGGYEQFF | TGTGCCAGCAGCCCTCAAGGCGGCTATGAGCAGTTCTTC
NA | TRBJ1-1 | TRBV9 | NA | CASSVGGQGRTEAFF | TGTGCCAGCAGCGTAGGGGGGCAGGGGAGAACTGAAGCTTTCTTT
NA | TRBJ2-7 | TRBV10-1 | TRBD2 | CADNWTSPSYEQYF | TGCGCGGACAATTGGACTAGCCCAAGCTACGAGCAGTACTTC
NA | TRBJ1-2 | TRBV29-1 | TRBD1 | CSVVKGTGGVYGYTF | TGCAGCGTTGTAAAGGGGACAGGGGGCGTCTATGGCTACACCTTC
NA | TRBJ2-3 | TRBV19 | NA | CASSPRSGVGTDTQYF | TGTGCCAGTAGTCCCCGGTCGGGAGTAGGCACAGATACGCAGTATTTT
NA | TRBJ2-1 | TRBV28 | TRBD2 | CASITSGPPYNEQFF | TGTGCCAGCATTACTAGCGGACCGCCCTACAATGAGCAGTTCTTC
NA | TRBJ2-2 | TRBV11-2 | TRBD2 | CASSPLSGGNTGELFF | TGTGCCAGCAGCCCCTTATCGGGGGGAAACACCGGGGAGCTGTTTTTT
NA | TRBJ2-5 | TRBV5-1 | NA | CASRFGTSGEETQYF | TGCGCCAGCCGTTTCGGGACGTCAGGGGAAGAGACCCAGTACTTC
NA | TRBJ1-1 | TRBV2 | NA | CASSDPTVNTEAFF | TGTGCCAGCAGTGACCCGACAGTGAACACTGAAGCTTTCTTT
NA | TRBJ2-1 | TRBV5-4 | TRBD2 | CASSLEAGGYNEQFF | TGTGCCAGCAGCTTGGAAGCGGGAGGGTACAATGAGCAGTTCTTC
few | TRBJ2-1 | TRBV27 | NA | CASSLSIRGDEQFF | TGTGCCAGCAGTTTATCGATCAGGGGCGATGAGCAGTTCTTC
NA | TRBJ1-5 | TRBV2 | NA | CASSAPGGNQPQHF | TGTGCCAGCAGTGCCCCGGGTGGCAATCAGCCCCAGCATTTT
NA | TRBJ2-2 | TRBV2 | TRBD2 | CASSSGTTHTGELFF | TGTGCCAGCAGTTCCGGGACTACCCACACCGGGGAGCTGTTTTTT
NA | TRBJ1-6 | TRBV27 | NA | CASSLNAARTLHF | TGTGCCAGCAGTCTAAACGCCGCCAGGACCCTCCACTTT
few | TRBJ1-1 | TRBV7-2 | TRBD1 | CASSPRLGGANTEAFF | TGTGCCAGCAGCCCCCGGTTAGGGGGCGCGAACACTGAAGCTTTCTTT
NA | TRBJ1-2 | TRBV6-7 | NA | CASSSRGAKWGYTF | TGTGCCAGCAGTTCCCGGGGGGCAAAATGGGGCTACACCTTC
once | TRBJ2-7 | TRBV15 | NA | CATSREAGSGSYEQYF | TGTGCCACCAGCAGAGAGGCGGGATCAGGATCCTACGAGCAGTACTTC
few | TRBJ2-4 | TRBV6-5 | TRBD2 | CASSRSGRAFIQYF | TGTGCCAGCAGTCGTAGCGGGAGGGCCTTCATTCAGTACTTC
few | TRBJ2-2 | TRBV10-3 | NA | CAISDLGSGPNTGELFF | TGTGCCATCAGTGACCTCGGGAGCGGGCCGAACACCGGGGAGCTGTTTTTT
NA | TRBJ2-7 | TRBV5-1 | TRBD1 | CASSFRDRAYEQYF | TGCGCCAGCAGCTTCCGGGACAGGGCCTACGAGCAGTACTTC
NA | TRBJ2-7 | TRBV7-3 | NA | CASSSQLVHEQYF | TGTGCCAGCAGCTCCCAATTAGTACACGAGCAGTACTTC
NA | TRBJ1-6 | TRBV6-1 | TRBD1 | CASSDPLQGALSPLHF | TGTGCCAGCAGTGACCCATTACAGGGGGCCCTTTCACCCCTCCACTTT
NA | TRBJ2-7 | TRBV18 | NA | CASSPTQGNYEQYF | TGTGCCAGCTCACCAACGCAGGGGAACTACGAGCAGTACTTC
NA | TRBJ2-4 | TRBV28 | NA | CASSGGGSAKNIQYF | TGTGCCAGCAGTGGCGGAGGGTCAGCCAAAAACATTCAGTACTTC
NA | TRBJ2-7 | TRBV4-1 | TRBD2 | CASSQEGLAGGPGHEQYF | TGCGCCAGCAGCCAAGAGGGGCTAGCGGGAGGGCCTGGCCACGAGCAGTACTTC
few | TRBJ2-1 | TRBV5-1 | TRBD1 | CASSLDRGTYNEQFF | TGCGCCAGCAGCTTGGACAGGGGGACCTACAATGAGCAGTTCTTC